This T cell receptor (beta chain) emerged from a study of cytomegalovirus exposure and HLA in healthy donors. Overall study results and limits: A later analysis reportedly found fewer N-insertions in an Asian-associated ancestry cluster than the approximately 730-donor mean. A later analysis found common viral pathogens apparently linked to several of the most significant clusters. The classifier, whose performance was assessed in both the original and validation cohorts, reportedly diagnosed cytomegalovirus status with high specificity and sensitivity. TRBV6-2, TRBV6-3 and some other V segments were excluded as indistinguishable.

Concerning this clone itself: Its cognate antigen is unknown.

The primer mix had 60 Vbeta and 13 Jbeta primers. Measured with immunoSEQ multiplex PCR; TCRdb has only the in-frame clones, and not every one. The table lists about 140,000 clones, nearly 80% of them singletons. The CDR3 totals 15 residues. Germline assignment: CDR1 SGHRS and CDR2 YFSETQ. Losses at the gene ends were 0 bases for V and 5 bases for J; bases not matched to a gene: 5. What was sequenced was PBMCs. The clonotype originates from a man aged 25-45 years in good health and CMV-seronegative. V gene TRBV5-1 combines with J gene TRBJ1-5, with 7 nucleotides matching TRBD1. The DNA of the CDR3 is TGCGCCAGCAGCTTGGGCGGGACAGACTATCAGCCCCAGCATTTT. Its translation is CASSLGGTDYQPQHF.